A selection of T cell receptor beta chains follows, all from one sample in a study of cytomegalovirus exposure and HLA in healthy donors. Method: immunoSEQ multiplex PCR; TCRdb's copy keeps in-frame clones and lacks some. The top ten hold 2.7% of the sample, which has around 200,000 clones, roughly 80% seen once. Sequenced input: PBMCs. The source is a middle-aged woman in good health and CMV-seronegative. Both conserved end residues are trimmed from each CDR3. A D gene is named only where the DNA matches it firmly. Clone sizes are given selectively: once, few, many, or a class where the clone is expanded.

d_gene,v_gene,j_gene,abundance,CDR3aa
TRBD1,TRBV4-1,TRBJ1-5,NA,ASSPRIRDSSNQPQH
TRBD2,TRBV7-2,TRBJ2-1,NA,ASKPLAGGQNEQF
NA,TRBV7-8,TRBJ1-1,NA,ASSFRDTEAF
TRBD2,TRBV5-1,TRBJ2-1,NA,ASSFSSGTHNEQF
NA,TRBV5-1,TRBJ1-5,NA,ASSLSGERAPQH
NA,TRBV5-8,TRBJ2-2,NA,ASSLVLTSRGGELF
TRBD1,TRBV7-9,TRBJ1-1,NA,ASSPWGQGGNTEAF
NA,TRBV6-1,TRBJ1-4,NA,ASSEDLWRATNEKLF
TRBD1,TRBV7-3,TRBJ1-2,NA,ASSLMPGGGYGYT
NA,TRBV21-1,TRBJ1-5,NA,ASSKWRTNTPKPQH
NA,TRBV11-2,TRBJ1-2,NA,ASSSGLRYGYT
NA,TRBV7-2,TRBJ2-7,few,ASSSYGGSSYEQY
NA,TRBV7-6,TRBJ1-1,few,ASSPPSEEAF
NA,TRBV5-6,TRBJ1-5,NA,ASSAQAANQPQH
NA,TRBV30,TRBJ2-3,NA,AWSSGGTDTQY
TRBD1,TRBV9,TRBJ1-2,NA,ASSSLWGTGPFYGYT
NA,TRBV7-9,TRBJ1-5,NA,ASSSQGINQPQH
TRBD1,TRBV7-9,TRBJ1-4,NA,ASTFVGQGNEKLF
TRBD2,TRBV27,TRBJ2-7,NA,ASSVSSGRRREQY
NA,TRBV14,TRBJ2-7,NA,ASSKIPGQGIINEQY
NA,TRBV27,TRBJ1-1,NA,ASTLSGGGSQAF
NA,TRBV21-1,TRBJ1-5,NA,ASSNRGNRDHNQPQH
TRBD2,TRBV7-9,TRBJ2-1,NA,ASSPSSGAFYNEQF
TRBD1,TRBV27,TRBJ1-2,NA,ASSFGTGGAGGYT
NA,TRBV28,TRBJ2-1,NA,ASSPPKQGSYNEQF
NA,TRBV18,TRBJ2-3,NA,ASSPAGGADTQY
TRBD1,TRBV7-9,TRBJ2-3,NA,ASSLRPGTGSTDTQY
TRBD1,TRBV28,TRBJ1-2,NA,ASTTGPGTGAGYT
NA,TRBV6-5,TRBJ1-1,few,ASSYRRAANTEAF
NA,TRBV27,TRBJ1-2,NA,ASSRGNYGYT
TRBD1,TRBV15,TRBJ1-5,NA,ATSRVAGGSQPQH
TRBD1,TRBV30,TRBJ1-2,NA,AWGQGANYGYT
NA,TRBV11-2,TRBJ2-5,NA,ASSRGNQETQY
NA,TRBV18,TRBJ2-2,NA,ASSPFEPPGGELF
NA,TRBV27,NA,NA,ASSFQVSNEQY
TRBD2,TRBV5-1,TRBJ2-1,NA,ASSFRQVPGLAGGRNEQF
TRBD1,TRBV27,TRBJ2-4,NA,ASSSRQGADIQY
TRBD1,TRBV5-1,TRBJ2-3,NA,ASSLWGQDYTDTQY
NA,TRBV19,TRBJ1-2,NA,ASSIRGSDGYT
TRBD1,TRBV7-9,TRBJ1-4,few,ASSLGQVNEKLF
NA,TRBV5-6,TRBJ2-5,few,ASSLYRRGETQY
NA,TRBV30,TRBJ1-5,NA,AWSGQHNQPQH
NA,TRBV19,TRBJ2-3,NA,ASTSTGTATRY
TRBD1,TRBV5-7,TRBJ2-7,NA,ASLGDSSYEQY
NA,TRBV28,TRBJ1-1,NA,ASSLSRAQGRAF
NA,TRBV30,TRBJ1-5,NA,AWSDRSSNQPQH
TRBD2,TRBV6-1,TRBJ2-7,NA,ASSEWGGRSYEQY
NA,TRBV30,TRBJ1-1,once,AWSGVPNTEAF
NA,TRBV30,TRBJ2-7,NA,AWVRGQWLGEQY
TRBD2,TRBV10-3,TRBJ2-7,NA,AISNVAGEQY
NA,TRBV7-8,TRBJ1-1,NA,ASRAGRFQFNDPAAF
NA,TRBV5-1,TRBJ1-2,NA,ASSLAFAEPYYGYT
TRBD2,TRBV7-3,TRBJ2-7,NA,ASSQGLGYEQY
NA,TRBV21-1,TRBJ2-7,NA,ASSMGPLSTDSSYEQY